This T cell receptor (beta chain) is drawn from a study of blood T cell repertoires in COVID-19. Methods used by the authors: Amplification of reference gene primers provided the estimated nucleated cell counts. Assay used: immunoSEQ multiplex PCR; TCRdb lists only in-frame clones, some missing. V, J and clone size are taken as reported in that table, and D and trimming were inferred from the DNA itself. The sample holds about 250,000 clones, roughly 82% seen once. V lost 1 base and J 8 bases, leaving 16 bases between the germline ends. The CDR3 consists of 14 residues. Germline CDR1 SGHRS, CDR2 YFSETQ. The count of this clone is one.

Sequenced material: peripheral blood. This clonotype originated in a woman older than 75 with active or convalescent COVID-19. The V call is TRBV5-1, the J call TRBJ2-7, with D perhaps matching TRBD2 (5 bases). CDR3 protein: CASSLSGSPTQQYF. The CDR3 DNA follows: TGCGCCAGCAGCTTGTCGGGGAGCCCTACACAGCAGTACTTC.